This TCR beta chain is from a study of vaccination effects on CD4 cells after COVID-19. Using immunoSEQ multiplex PCR, the repertoire was profiled, and TCRdb retains in-frame clones only, with some absent. The sample consists of approximately 30,000 clones, 65% to 75% of them appearing once. A word on this clone: Antigen specificity is unknown.

J gave up 4 bases and V 0 bases, and 10 bases lay outside the gene matches. Germline V gene sequence: CDR1 SGDLS, CDR2 YYNGEE. The CDR3 sequence is 20 residues long. After expansion with viral peptide pools in the ViraFEST assay, antigen-specific CD4+ T cells were sequenced. When less than 13 days of culture had elapsed, CD4+ T cells were isolated. The person was diagnosed with PCR-confirmed SARS-CoV-2 infection between March and December 2020. Cultures had half their medium replaced with IL-2 medium on days 3 and 7. Study-level results: Clonal contraction was marked in infection- and vaccine-induced clones late after vaccination.

The TCR sequence derives from a human donor who had a prior SARS-CoV-2 infection. The chain recombines TRBV9 with TRBJ2-2; 15 nucleotides match TRBD2. The specimen was CD4+ T cells from PBMCs cultured with a peptide pool, collected before COVID-19 vaccination. This CDR3 reads CASSVGTSGGAPLLTGELFF. CDR3 in DNA: TGTGCCAGCAGCGTAGGGACTAGCGGGGGGGCCCCTCTTCTCACCGGGGAGCTGTTTTTT.